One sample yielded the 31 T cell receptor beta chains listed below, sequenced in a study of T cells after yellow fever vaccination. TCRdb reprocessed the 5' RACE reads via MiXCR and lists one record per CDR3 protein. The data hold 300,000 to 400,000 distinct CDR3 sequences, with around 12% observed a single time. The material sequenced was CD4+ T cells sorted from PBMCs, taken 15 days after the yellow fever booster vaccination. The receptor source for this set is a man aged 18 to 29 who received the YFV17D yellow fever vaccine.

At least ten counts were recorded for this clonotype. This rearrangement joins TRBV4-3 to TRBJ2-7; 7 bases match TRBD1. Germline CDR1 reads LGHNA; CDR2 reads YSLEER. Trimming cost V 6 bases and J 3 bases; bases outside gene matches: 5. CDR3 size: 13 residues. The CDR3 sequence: CASSRDRYYEQYV. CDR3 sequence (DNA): TGCGCCAGCAGTCGGGACAGATACTACGAGCAGTACGTC.

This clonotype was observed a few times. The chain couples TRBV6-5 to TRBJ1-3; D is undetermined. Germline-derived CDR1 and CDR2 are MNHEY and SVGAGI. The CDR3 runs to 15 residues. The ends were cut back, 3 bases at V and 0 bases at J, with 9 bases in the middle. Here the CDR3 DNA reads TGTGCCAGCAGTTATTCCAGGCGCTCTGGAAACACCATATATTTT. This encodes CASSYSRRSGNTIYF.

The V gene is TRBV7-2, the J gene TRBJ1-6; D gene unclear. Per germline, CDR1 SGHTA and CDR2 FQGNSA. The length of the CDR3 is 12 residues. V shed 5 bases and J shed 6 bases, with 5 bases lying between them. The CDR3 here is CASSPFNSPLHF. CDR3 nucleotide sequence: TGTGCCAGCAGCCCTTTTAATTCACCCCTCCACTTT.

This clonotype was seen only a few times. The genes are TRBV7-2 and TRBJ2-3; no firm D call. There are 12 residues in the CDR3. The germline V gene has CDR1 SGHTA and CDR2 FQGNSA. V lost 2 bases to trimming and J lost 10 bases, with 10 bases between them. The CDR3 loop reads CASSLTAVSQYF. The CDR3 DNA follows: TGTGCCAGCAGCTTAACCGCGGTATCGCAGTATTTT.

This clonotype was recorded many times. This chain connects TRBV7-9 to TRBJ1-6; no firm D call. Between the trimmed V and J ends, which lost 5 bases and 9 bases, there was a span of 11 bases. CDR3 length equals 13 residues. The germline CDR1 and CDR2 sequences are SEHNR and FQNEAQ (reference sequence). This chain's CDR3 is CASSPTAGSPLHF. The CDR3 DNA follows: TGTGCCAGCAGCCCGACCGCGGGTTCACCCCTCCACTTT.

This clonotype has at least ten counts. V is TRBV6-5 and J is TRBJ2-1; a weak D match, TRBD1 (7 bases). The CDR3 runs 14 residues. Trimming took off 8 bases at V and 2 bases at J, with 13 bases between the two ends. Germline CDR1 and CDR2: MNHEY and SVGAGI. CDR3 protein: CASARDSAYNEQFF. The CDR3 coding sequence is TGTGCCAGCGCGCGGGACAGTGCCTACAATGAGCAGTTCTTC.

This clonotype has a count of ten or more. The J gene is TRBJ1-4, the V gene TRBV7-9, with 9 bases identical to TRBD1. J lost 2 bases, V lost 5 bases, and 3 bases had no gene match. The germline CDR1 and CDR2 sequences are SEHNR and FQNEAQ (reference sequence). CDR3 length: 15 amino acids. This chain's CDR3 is CASSPGTGTNEKLFF. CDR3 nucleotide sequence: TGTGCCAGCAGCCCCGGGACAGGGACTAATGAAAAACTGTTTTTT.

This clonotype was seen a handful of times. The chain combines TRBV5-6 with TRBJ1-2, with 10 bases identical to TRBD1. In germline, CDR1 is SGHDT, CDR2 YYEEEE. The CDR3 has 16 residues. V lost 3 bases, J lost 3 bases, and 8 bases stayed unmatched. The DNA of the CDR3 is TGTGCCAGCAGCTCGCGGGGGACAGGGGTATACTATGGCTACACCTTC. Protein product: CASSSRGTGVYYGYTF.

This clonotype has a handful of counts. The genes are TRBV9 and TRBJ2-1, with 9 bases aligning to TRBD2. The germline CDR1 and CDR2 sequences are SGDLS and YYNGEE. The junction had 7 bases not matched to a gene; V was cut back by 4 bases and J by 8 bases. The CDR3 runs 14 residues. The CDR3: CASSPVIAGDEQFF. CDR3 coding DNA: TGTGCCAGCAGCCCCGTTATAGCGGGGGATGAGCAGTTCTTC.

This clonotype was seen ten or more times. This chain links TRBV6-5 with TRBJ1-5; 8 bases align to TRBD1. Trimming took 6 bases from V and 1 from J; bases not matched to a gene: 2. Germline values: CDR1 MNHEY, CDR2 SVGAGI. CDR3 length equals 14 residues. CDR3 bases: TGTGCCAGCAGGTCAGGGGGCAGCAATCAGCCCCAGCATTTT. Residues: CASRSGGSNQPQHF.

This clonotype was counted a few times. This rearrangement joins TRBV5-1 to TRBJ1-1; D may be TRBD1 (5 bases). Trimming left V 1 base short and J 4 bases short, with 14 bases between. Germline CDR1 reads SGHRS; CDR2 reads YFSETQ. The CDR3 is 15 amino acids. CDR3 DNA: TGCGCCAGCAGCTTGCAGCTGGGGGACGGCACTGAAGCTTTCTTT. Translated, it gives CASSLQLGDGTEAFF.

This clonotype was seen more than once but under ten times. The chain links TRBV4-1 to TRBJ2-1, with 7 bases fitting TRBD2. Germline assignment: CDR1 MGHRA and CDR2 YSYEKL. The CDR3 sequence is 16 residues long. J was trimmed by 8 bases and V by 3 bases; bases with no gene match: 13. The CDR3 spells CASSHLGLADVDEQFF. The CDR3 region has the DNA TGCGCCAGCAGCCATTTAGGGCTAGCGGACGTCGATGAGCAGTTCTTC.

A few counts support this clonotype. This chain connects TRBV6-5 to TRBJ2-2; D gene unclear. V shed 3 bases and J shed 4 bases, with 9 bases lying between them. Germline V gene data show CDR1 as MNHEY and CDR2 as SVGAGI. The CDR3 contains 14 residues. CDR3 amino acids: CASSYSDPTGELFF. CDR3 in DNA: TGTGCCAGCAGTTATTCGGATCCCACCGGGGAGCTGTTTTTT.

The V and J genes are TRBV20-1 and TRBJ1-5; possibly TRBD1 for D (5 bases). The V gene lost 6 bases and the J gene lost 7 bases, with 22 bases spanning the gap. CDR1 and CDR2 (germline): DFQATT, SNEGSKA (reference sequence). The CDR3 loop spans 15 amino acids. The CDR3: CSAGLSGAFGQPQHF. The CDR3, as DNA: TGCAGTGCGGGTCTGTCCGGGGCCTTCGGACAGCCCCAGCATTTT.

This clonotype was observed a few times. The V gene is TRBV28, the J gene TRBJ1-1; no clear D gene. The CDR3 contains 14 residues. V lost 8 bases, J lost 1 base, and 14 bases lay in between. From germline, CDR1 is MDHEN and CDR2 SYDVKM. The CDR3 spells CASSSGWGNTEAFF. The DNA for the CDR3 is TGTGCCAGCTCCTCCGGTTGGGGGAACACTGAAGCTTTCTTT.

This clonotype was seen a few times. The CDR3 loop is CASSYQYYEQYF. CDR3 DNA: TGTGCCAGCAGTTACCAGTATTACGAGCAGTACTTC. V is TRBV6-6 and J is TRBJ2-7, with no clear D. V lost 2 bases, J lost 4 bases, and 6 bases lay in between. CDR3 length: 12 residues. Germline V gives CDR1 MNHNY, CDR2 SVGAGI (reference sequence).

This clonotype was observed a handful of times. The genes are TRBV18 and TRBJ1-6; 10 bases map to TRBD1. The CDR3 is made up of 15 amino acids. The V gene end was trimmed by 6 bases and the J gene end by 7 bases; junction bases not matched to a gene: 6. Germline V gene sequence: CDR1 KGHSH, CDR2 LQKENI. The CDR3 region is CASSMGQGKNSPLHF. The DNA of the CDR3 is TGTGCCAGCTCCATGGGACAGGGGAAAAATTCACCCCTCCACTTT.

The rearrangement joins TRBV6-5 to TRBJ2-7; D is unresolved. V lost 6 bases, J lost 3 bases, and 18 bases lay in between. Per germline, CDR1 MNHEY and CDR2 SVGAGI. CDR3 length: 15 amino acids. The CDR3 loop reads CASSLDWTLVYEQYF. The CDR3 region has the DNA TGTGCCAGCAGCCTAGACTGGACCCTCGTCTACGAGCAGTACTTC.

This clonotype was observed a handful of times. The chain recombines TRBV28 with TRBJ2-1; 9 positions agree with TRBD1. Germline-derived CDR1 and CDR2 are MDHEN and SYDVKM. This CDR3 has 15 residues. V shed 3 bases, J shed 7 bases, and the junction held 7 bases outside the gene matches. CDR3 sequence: CASSFGDREWNEQFF. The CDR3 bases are TGTGCCAGCAGTTTCGGGGACAGGGAGTGGAATGAGCAGTTCTTC. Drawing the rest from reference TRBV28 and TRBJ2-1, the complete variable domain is DVKVTQSSRYLVKRTGEKVFLECVQDMDHENMFWYRQDPGLGLRLIYFSYDVKMKEKGDIPEGYSVSREKKERFSLILESASTNQTSMYLCASSFGDREWNEQFFGPGTRLTVL.

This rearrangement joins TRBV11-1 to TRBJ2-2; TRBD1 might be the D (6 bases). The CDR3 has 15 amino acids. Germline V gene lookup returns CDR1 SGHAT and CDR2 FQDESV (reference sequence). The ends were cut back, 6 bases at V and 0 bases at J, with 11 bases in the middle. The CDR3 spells CASRGQLANTGELFF. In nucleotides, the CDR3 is TGTGCCAGCAGAGGACAGTTAGCGAACACCGGGGAGCTGTTTTTT.

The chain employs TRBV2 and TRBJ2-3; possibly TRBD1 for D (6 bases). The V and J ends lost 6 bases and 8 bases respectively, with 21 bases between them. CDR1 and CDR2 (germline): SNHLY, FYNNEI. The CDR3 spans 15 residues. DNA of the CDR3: TGTGCCAGCAGAAGGGAGAAGGCGGCACAGGGTACGCAGTATTTT. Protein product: CASRREKAAQGTQYF. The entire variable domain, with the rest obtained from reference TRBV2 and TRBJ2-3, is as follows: EPEVTQTPSHQVTQMGQEVILRCVPISNHLYFYWYRQILGQKVEFLVSFYNNEISEKSEIFDDQFSVERPDGSNFTLKIRSTKLEDSAMYFCASRREKAAQGTQYFGPGTRLTVL.

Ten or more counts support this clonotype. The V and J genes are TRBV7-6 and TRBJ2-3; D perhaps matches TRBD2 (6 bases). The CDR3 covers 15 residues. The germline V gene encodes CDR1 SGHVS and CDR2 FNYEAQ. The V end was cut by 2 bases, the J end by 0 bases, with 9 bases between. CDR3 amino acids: CASSLWGLSTDTQYF. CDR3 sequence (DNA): TGTGCCAGCAGCTTATGGGGACTGAGCACAGATACGCAGTATTTT.

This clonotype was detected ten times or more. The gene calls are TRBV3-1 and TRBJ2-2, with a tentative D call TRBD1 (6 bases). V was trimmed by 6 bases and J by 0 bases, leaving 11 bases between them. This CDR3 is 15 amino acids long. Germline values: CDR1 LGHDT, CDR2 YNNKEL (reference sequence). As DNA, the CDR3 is TGTGCCAGCAGAAAACAGGGTTCGAACACCGGGGAGCTGTTTTTT. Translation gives CASRKQGSNTGELFF.

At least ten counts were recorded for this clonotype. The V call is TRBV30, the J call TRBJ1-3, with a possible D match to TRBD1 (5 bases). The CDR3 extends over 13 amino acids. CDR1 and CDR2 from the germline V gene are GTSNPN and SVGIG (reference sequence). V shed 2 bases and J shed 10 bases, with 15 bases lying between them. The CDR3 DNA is TGTGCCTGGAGTTTTGGGACGGCGGTGACCATATATTTT. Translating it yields CAWSFGTAVTIYF.

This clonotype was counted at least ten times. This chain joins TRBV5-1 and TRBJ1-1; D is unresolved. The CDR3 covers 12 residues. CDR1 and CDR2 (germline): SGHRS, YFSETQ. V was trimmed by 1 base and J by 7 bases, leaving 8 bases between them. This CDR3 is CASSLIANEAFF. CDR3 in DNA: TGCGCCAGCAGCTTGATCGCAAATGAAGCTTTCTTT.

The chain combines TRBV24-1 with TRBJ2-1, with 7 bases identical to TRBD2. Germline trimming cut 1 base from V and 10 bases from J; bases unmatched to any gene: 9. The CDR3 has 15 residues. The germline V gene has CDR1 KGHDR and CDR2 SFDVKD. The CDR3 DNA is TGTGCCACCAGTGATTTATCCGGGACTACCGAGGAGCAGTTCTTC. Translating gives CATSDLSGTTEEQFF.

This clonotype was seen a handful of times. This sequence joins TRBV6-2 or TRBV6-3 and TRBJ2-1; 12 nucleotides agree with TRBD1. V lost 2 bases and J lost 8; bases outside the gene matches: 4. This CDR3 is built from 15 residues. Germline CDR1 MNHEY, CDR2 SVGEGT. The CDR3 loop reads CASSYRDRGLDEQFF. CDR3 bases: TGTGCCAGCAGTTACCGGGACAGGGGGCTCGATGAGCAGTTCTTC.

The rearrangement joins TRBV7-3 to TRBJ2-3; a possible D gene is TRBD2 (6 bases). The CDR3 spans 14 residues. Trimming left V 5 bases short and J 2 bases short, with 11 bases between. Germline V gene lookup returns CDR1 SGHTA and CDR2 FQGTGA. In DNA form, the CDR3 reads TGTGCCAGCAGCCCAACACTAGCCACAGATACGCAGTATTTT. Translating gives CASSPTLATDTQYF.

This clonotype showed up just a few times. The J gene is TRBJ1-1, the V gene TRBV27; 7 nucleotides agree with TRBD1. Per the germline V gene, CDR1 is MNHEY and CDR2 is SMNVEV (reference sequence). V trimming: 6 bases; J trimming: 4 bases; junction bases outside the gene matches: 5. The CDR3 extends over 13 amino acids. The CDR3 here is CASRQGTTTEAFF. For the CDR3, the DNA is TGTGCCAGCAGACAGGGGACTACCACTGAAGCTTTCTTT.

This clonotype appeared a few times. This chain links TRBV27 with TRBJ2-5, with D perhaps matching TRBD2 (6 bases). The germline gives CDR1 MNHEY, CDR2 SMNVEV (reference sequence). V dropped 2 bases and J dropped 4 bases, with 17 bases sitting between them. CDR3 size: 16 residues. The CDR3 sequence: CASSLHGDSPPETQYF. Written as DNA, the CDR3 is TGTGCCAGCAGTTTACACGGGGACTCCCCCCCAGAGACCCAGTACTTC.

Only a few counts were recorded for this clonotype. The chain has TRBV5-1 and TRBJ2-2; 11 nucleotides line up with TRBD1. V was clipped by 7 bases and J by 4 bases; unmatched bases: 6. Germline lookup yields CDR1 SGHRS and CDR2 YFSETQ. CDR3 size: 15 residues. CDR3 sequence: CASARTGGSTGELFF. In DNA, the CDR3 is TGCGCCAGCGCGCGGACAGGGGGCAGCACCGGGGAGCTGTTTTTT.